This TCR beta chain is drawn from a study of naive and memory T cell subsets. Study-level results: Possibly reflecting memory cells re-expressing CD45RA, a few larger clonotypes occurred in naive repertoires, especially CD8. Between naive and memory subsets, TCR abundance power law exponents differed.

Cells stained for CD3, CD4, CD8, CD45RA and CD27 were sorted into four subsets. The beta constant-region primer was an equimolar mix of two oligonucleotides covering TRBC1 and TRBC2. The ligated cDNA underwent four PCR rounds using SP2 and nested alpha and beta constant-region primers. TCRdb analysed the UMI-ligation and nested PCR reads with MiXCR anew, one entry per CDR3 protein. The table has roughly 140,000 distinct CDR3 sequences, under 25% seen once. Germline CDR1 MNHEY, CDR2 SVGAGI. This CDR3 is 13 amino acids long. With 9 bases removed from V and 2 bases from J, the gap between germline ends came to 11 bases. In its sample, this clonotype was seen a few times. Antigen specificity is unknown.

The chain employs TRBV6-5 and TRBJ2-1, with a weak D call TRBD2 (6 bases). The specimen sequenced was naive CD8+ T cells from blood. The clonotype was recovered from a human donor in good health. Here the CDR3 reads CASSGPTYNEQFF. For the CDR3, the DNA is TGTGCCAGTAGCGGACCTACCTACAATGAGCAGTTCTTC.